The text below deals with one TCR beta chain. The antigen remains undetermined. Caucasian, healthy and from Russia, the donors were aged between about 6 and 90. The amount of total RNA extracted per sample was at least 6 micrograms. Germline CDR1 is MNHEY and CDR2 is SMNVEV (reference sequence). V lost 6 bases and J lost 1, with 15 bases in between. The CDR3 contains 15 residues. This sample was taken from a study of blood T cells in healthy people across ages. The authors ran a second PCR of roughly 6 to 12 cycles using a sample-barcoded 5' primer and a J-beta primer mix. Every cDNA was tagged by a template-switch adaptor with 12 random nucleotides. Each CDR3 protein gets one entry after TCRdb re-called the 5' RACE reads with MiXCR. This table has more than 1 million distinct CDR3 sequences, roughly 45% appearing once. Study-wide results and limits: Older age went with lower TCR beta diversity per million T cells, in a roughly linear way.

Input material: blood. This sequence joins TRBV27 and TRBJ1-1; D unresolved. The origin of this receptor is a woman aged 60 to 75 in good health. CDR3 nucleotides: TGTGCCAGCAGCGAAAGCGGCTACCGGAACACTGAAGCTTTCTTT. Its translation is CASSESGYRNTEAFF.